The sequence of this T cell receptor (beta chain) was determined in a study of PD-1 blockade in mismatch repair-deficient tumors. The wider study: Patients had approximately 11 mismatch repair-deficient cancer types and were previously treated and progressing. Study observations and caveats: Rapid post-treatment expansion, then contraction, generally preceding radiologic response, marked tumor-resident clones.

Measured with immunoSEQ multiplex PCR; TCRdb has only the in-frame clones, and not every one. The sample holds tens of thousands of clones, over 75% seen once. Mismatch repair deficiency was confirmed in all patients, by PCR or immunohistochemistry. Comments on this clone: The antigen remains unidentified.

The sample in question was peripheral blood, obtained 12 weeks after starting pembrolizumab. This TCR came from an adult with mismatch repair-deficient cancer.

CDR3 in amino acids: CASYYVGSRLAGSYNEQFF. For the CDR3, the DNA is TGCGCCAGCTATTATGTAGGTTCTCGGCTAGCGGGATCCTACAATGAGCAGTTCTTC. V is TRBV5-1 and J is TRBJ2-1, with TRBD2 identical over 9 bases. CDR3 length: 19 residues. V was pared by 7 bases and J by 1 base, with 18 bases of the junction left unmatched. Germline V gene lookup returns CDR1 SGHRS and CDR2 YFSETQ.